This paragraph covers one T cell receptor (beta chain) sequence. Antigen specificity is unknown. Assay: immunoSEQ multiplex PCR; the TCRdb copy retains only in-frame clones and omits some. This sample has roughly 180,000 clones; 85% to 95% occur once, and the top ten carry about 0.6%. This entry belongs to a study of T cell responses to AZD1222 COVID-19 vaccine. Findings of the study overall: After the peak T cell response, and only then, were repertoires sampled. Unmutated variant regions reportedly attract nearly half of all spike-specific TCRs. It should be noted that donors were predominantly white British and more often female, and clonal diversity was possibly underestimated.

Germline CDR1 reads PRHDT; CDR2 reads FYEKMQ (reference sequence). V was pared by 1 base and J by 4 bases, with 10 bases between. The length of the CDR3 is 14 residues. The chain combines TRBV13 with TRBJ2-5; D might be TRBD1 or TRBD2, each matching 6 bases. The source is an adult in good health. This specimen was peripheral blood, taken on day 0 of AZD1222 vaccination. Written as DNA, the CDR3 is TGTGCCAGCAGCTTAGATCCGGGGGCAGAGACCCAGTACTTC. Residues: CASSLDPGAETQYF. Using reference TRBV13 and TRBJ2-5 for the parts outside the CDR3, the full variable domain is AAGVIQSPRHLIKEKRETATLKCYPIPRHDTVYWYQQGPGQDPQFLISFYEKMQSDKGSIPDRFSAQQFSDYHSELNMSSLELGDSALYFCASSLDPGAETQYFGPGTRLLVL.